A single sample is the source of the 30 T cell receptor beta chains below, sequenced in a study of blood T cell repertoires in COVID-19 (dated by TCRdb to the early 2020s). The library was built by means of the immunoSEQ multiplex PCR assay. This is the immuneACCESS table as TCRdb keeps it, with only in-frame sequences that have V and J called. A part of the clones is gone; compared with another copy, unresolved V genes explain less than half, and the rest is unexplained. This sample comprises approximately 220,000 clones, 83% of them detected only once. 2.5% of the sample goes to the ten largest clones. The sequencing sample was made of peripheral blood. The receptors come from a woman in her thirties or forties with active or convalescent COVID-19.

This clone showed up just once. V usage is TRBV5-4 and J usage is TRBJ1-1, with 10 bases matching TRBD1. The V gene end was trimmed by 4 bases and the J gene end by 4 bases; junction bases not matched to a gene: 4. The CDR3 is made up of 14 amino acids. CDR1 is SGHNT, CDR2 YYREEE, per germline (reference sequence). CDR3 nucleotides: TGTGCCAGCAGCACCGGGACAGGGGTCACTGAAGCTTTCTTT. Translated: CASSTGTGVTEAFF.

The rearrangement joins TRBV6-4 to TRBJ2-2, with a tentative D call TRBD2 (5 bases). Trimming removed 3 bases at V and 6 bases at J, with 8 bases between. The CDR3 is 13 residues long. CDR1 is MRHNA, CDR2 SNTAGT, per germline. The CDR3 loop is CASSERAAGELFF. The CDR3 coding sequence is TGTGCCAGCAGTGAGAGGGCCGCCGGGGAGCTGTTTTTT.

This clone was detected once. J is TRBJ1-2 and V is TRBV6-1; a possible D gene is TRBD1 (6 bases). Trimming left V 3 bases short and J 2 bases short, with 13 bases between. The CDR3 is made up of 15 amino acids. Germline CDR1 is MNHNS and CDR2 is SASEGT. The CDR3 spells CASSDQTGINYGYTF. The CDR3 DNA reads TGTGCCAGCAGTGACCAGACAGGAATCAACTATGGCTACACCTTC.

V usage is TRBV27 and J usage is TRBJ1-2; 7 bases map to TRBD1. From germline, CDR1 is MNHEY and CDR2 SMNVEV (reference sequence). V gave up 6 bases and J gave up 6 bases; unmatched junction bases: 7. This CDR3 has 13 residues. The CDR3 DNA reads as TGTGCCAGCAGAGCCCCAGGGGGAAATGGCTACACCTTC. Its translation is CASRAPGGNGYTF.

The chain employs TRBV2 and TRBJ2-3; TRBD2 agrees at 7 bases. CDR3 length: 16 residues. Looked up from germline, CDR1 is SNHLY and CDR2 is FYNNEI. The ends lost 1 base at V and 2 bases at J; junction bases unmatched: 6. The DNA for the CDR3 is TGTGCCAGCAGTGAAGGGGCGGGAGCCCCCACAGATACGCAGTATTTT. This gives the protein CASSEGAGAPTDTQYF.

The chain uses TRBV6-2 or TRBV6-3 and TRBJ2-5, with TRBD1 matching 7 bases. Germline V CDR1 and CDR2: MNHEY, SVGEGT. Trimming took 0 bases from V and 6 from J; bases not matched to a gene: 7. The CDR3 has 15 residues. In DNA, the CDR3 is TGTGCCAGCAGTTACTCGACAGGGACCTATCAGACCCAGTACTTC. It yields the protein CASSYSTGTYQTQYF.

The chain recombines TRBV4-3 with TRBJ2-7, with 10 bases that match TRBD1. The V gene's germline CDR1 is LGHNA and CDR2 YSLEER. The CDR3 loop spans 15 amino acids. J gave up 0 bases and V 5 bases, and 4 bases lay outside the gene matches. In DNA, the CDR3 is TGCGCCAGCAGCTACGGACAGGGGGGCTCCTACGAGCAGTACTTC. This translates into CASSYGQGGSYEQYF.

The V call is TRBV5-1, the J call TRBJ1-3; D not resolved. The CDR3 covers 16 residues. V lost 4 bases to trimming and J lost 0 bases, with 14 bases between them. The germline V gene encodes CDR1 SGHRS and CDR2 YFSETQ. For the CDR3, the DNA is TGCGCCAGCAGCCCGACTAATCTCTTCTCTGGAAACACCATATATTTT. Its translation is CASSPTNLFSGNTIYF.

The gene calls are TRBV6-1 and TRBJ1-1; D gene ambiguous. V was clipped by 4 bases and J by 1 base, with 16 bases between them. The CDR3 loop spans 16 amino acids. CDR1 is MNHNS and CDR2 is SASEGT in the germline V gene. CDR3 region: CASSGQIYAGNTEAFF. The CDR3 DNA is TGTGCCAGCAGTGGCCAGATCTATGCGGGGAACACTGAAGCTTTCTTT.

The J gene is TRBJ1-1, the V gene TRBV5-1; 10 nucleotides align to TRBD1. This CDR3 region has 14 residues. With 2 bases clipped from V and 5 bases from J, the junction kept 3 bases outside the gene matches. Germline V gene sequence: CDR1 SGHRS, CDR2 YFSETQ. The CDR3, as DNA: TGCGCCAGCAGCTTCGGGACAGGGGATACTGAAGCTTTCTTT. This gives the protein CASSFGTGDTEAFF.

The chain carries TRBV6-5 and TRBJ2-7; 8 bases are shared with TRBD2. The CDR3 is made up of 14 amino acids. Per the germline V gene, CDR1 is MNHEY and CDR2 is SVGAGI. The junction had 6 bases not matched to a gene; V was cut back by 5 bases and J by 3 bases. The CDR3 bases are TGTGCCAGCAGTCTCCACGGGGGGGACTACGAGCAGTACTTC. It specifies CASSLHGGDYEQYF.

The V gene is TRBV6-2 or TRBV6-3, the J gene TRBJ1-2; 7 nucleotides line up with TRBD1. The J segment lost 4 bases and the V segment lost 5 bases, leaving 7 bases of the junction unmatched. The germline V gene encodes CDR1 MNHEY and CDR2 SVGEGT. The CDR3 loop spans 14 amino acids. The CDR3 loop is CASSRQGRVYGYTF. DNA of the CDR3: TGTGCCAGCAGTAGACAGGGAAGAGTCTATGGCTACACCTTC.

The chain has TRBV24-1 and TRBJ1-4, with 9 nucleotides matching TRBD1. The V gene end was trimmed by 5 bases and the J gene end by 6 bases; junction bases not matched to a gene: 6. CDR1 KGHDR and CDR2 SFDVKD come from the germline V gene. The CDR3 totals 15 residues. In DNA form, the CDR3 reads TGTGCCACCAGTGGCTCCGACAGGGGGGATGAAAAACTGTTTTTT. Its protein product is CATSGSDRGDEKLFF.

The chain couples TRBV4-2 to TRBJ2-3; D not certain. The germline V gene has CDR1 LGHNA and CDR2 YNFKEQ. The CDR3 has 14 residues. V lost 4 bases to trimming and J lost 0 bases, with 8 bases between them. This CDR3 reads CASSRGFSTDTQYF. Here the CDR3 DNA reads TGTGCCAGCAGCCGCGGTTTTAGCACAGATACGCAGTATTTT.

This sequence joins TRBV24-1 and TRBJ2-5; 7 bases are shared with TRBD1. Germline V gives CDR1 KGHDR, CDR2 SFDVKD. Losses at the gene ends were 4 bases for V and 5 bases for J; bases not matched to a gene: 6. The CDR3 is made up of 14 amino acids. The CDR3 DNA follows: TGTGCCACCAGTGACAGACAGGGTCGGGAGACCCAGTACTTC. Translating gives CATSDRQGRETQYF.

The V gene is TRBV2, the J gene TRBJ1-4; D call uncertain. Germline CDR1 and CDR2: SNHLY and FYNNEI. The V end was cut by 6 bases, the J end by 2 bases, with 10 bases between. The length of the CDR3 is 14 residues. The CDR3 bases are TGTGCCAGCAGGTTCGGTCGGACTAATGAAAAACTGTTTTTT. This codes for CASRFGRTNEKLFF.

The rearrangement links TRBV24-1 to TRBJ2-1; the match to TRBD2 covers 11 bases. The CDR3 extends over 17 amino acids. Per the germline V gene, CDR1 is KGHDR and CDR2 is SFDVKD. V shed 3 bases and J 6 bases; nucleotides not matched to a gene: 9. CDR3 DNA sequence: TGTGCCACCAGTGATCAAACTAGCGGGAGTTCGGGCAATGAGCAGTTCTTC. Amino acid sequence: CATSDQTSGSSGNEQFF.

Comments on this clone: It is likely a read error, because the conserved phenylalanine at the end of the CDR3 is missing. The DNA is omitted, as the CDR3 cannot be located on it reliably, and the CDR3 follows TCRdb's listing. The CDR3 region is CASSTFLAGA. V usage is TRBV6-2 or TRBV6-3 and J usage is TRBJ2-7; the table gives TRBD2 as D, unverified against the DNA. Including both end residues, the CDR3 is 10 amino acids long. Germline CDR1 is MNHEY and CDR2 is SVGEGT.

The chain recombines TRBV7-2 with TRBJ1-6; possibly TRBD1 for D (5 bases). Germline CDR1 and CDR2: SGHTA and FQGNSA. The CDR3 consists of 18 residues. V lost 2 bases to trimming and J lost 8 bases, with 22 bases between them. CDR3 nucleotide sequence: TGTGCCAGCAGCTTATATTATTCCCGACAGTATAATGATTCACCCCTCCACTTT. Translation gives CASSLYYSRQYNDSPLHF.

There are a few counts of this clone. The gene calls are TRBV28 and TRBJ1-3, with 8 bases identical to TRBD1. The CDR3 runs 17 residues. Trimming removed 5 bases from V and 0 bases from J; junction bases left unmatched: 9. The germline gives CDR1 MDHEN, CDR2 SYDVKM. The CDR3 DNA reads TGTGCCAGCAGTCCCCTAACAGGGGGTTCCTCTGGAAACACCATATATTTT. It encodes CASSPLTGGSSGNTIYF.

The rearrangement joins TRBV7-2 to TRBJ2-1, with TRBD2 matching over 7 bases. The germline V gene has CDR1 SGHTA and CDR2 FQGNSA. CDR3 length: 13 amino acids. The V and J ends lost 4 bases and 7 bases, in that order; junction bases with no gene match: 4. The CDR3 DNA is TGTGCCAGCAGCTCCCTCGGGAGGAATGAGCAGTTCTTC. This translates into CASSSLGRNEQFF.

Comments on this clone: The sample carries other DNA sequences with the same CDR3. The chain couples TRBV7-3 to TRBJ2-3; 11 positions agree with TRBD2. The CDR3 sequence is 15 residues long. Germline CDR1 is SGHTA and CDR2 is FQGTGA. After removal of 5 bases from V and 5 bases from J, the junction contained 6 bases not matched to a gene. CDR3 DNA: TGTGCCAGCAGCCCGACTAGCGGGGTAGGAGATACGCAGTATTTT. Translation: CASSPTSGVGDTQYF. The full variable domain, completed using reference TRBV7-3 and TRBJ2-3, is GAGVSQTPSNKVTEKGKYVELRCDPISGHTALYWYRQSLGQGPEFLIYFQGTGAADDSGLPNDRFFAVRPEGSVSTLKIQRTERGDSAVYLCASSPTSGVGDTQYFGPGTRLTVL.

The chain joins TRBV7-2 to TRBJ2-3; TRBD1 might be the D (6 bases). The V gene lost 1 base and the J gene lost 9 bases, with 20 bases spanning the gap. Germline CDR1 is SGHTA and CDR2 is FQGNSA. The CDR3 has 16 amino acids. CDR3 protein: CASSLVRGSTPRTQYF. The CDR3 bases are TGTGCCAGCAGCTTAGTGAGGGGGAGTACCCCCCGAACGCAGTATTTT.

V is TRBV6-5 and J is TRBJ1-2, with 7 bases that match TRBD1. The ends lost 6 bases at V and 5 bases at J; junction bases unmatched: 6. Germline V lookup: CDR1 MNHEY, CDR2 SVGAGI. This CDR3 has 13 amino acids. Written as DNA, the CDR3 is TGTGCCAGCAGACAGATGACAGGGTATGGCTACACCTTC. This gives the protein CASRQMTGYGYTF.

V and J are TRBV3-1 (or the pseudogene TRBV3-2) and TRBJ1-1; a weak D match, TRBD1 (5 bases). Germline lookup yields CDR1 LGHDT and CDR2 YNNKEL (reference sequence). The CDR3 contains 16 residues. The V end was cut by 0 bases, the J end by 10 bases, with 21 bases between. The CDR3 DNA sequence: TGTGCCAGCAGCCAAGAAGCGTCACAGGCCCTCGGTGGAGCTTTCTTT. It specifies CASSQEASQALGGAFF.

This chain connects TRBV19 to TRBJ2-6; no clear D. V was cut by 1 base and J by 0 bases, with 7 bases left in between. The germline V gene encodes CDR1 LNHDA and CDR2 SQIVND (reference sequence). This CDR3 comprises 16 residues. The CDR3 nucleotides are TGTGCCAGTAGTATAGTCGCTAACTCTGGGGCCAACGTCCTGACTTTC. It is translated as CASSIVANSGANVLTF.

V is TRBV11-3 and J is TRBJ1-1, with 7 bases aligning to TRBD1. V trimming: 7 bases; J trimming: 1 base; junction bases outside the gene matches: 6. The CDR3 is 14 amino acids. Germline CDR1 is SGHNT and CDR2 is YENEEA. The CDR3 nucleotides read TGTGCCAGCACATCGGGACAGACGAACACTGAAGCTTTCTTT. This sequence encodes CASTSGQTNTEAFF.

V and J are TRBV3-1 (or the pseudogene TRBV3-2) and TRBJ2-3; D possibly corresponds to TRBD1 (5 bases). The germline CDR1 and CDR2 sequences are LGHDT and YNNKEL (reference sequence). Deletions cut 4 bases from V and 3 bases from J, with 11 bases between. CDR3 size: 14 residues. In DNA form, the CDR3 reads TGTGCCAGCAGCCGCCGAACAGGTACAGATACGCAGTATTTT. Its translation is CASSRRTGTDTQYF.

This clone was observed a single time. The chain carries TRBV6-5 and TRBJ1-2, with a tentative D call TRBD1 (6 bases). The length of the CDR3 is 15 residues. CDR1 and CDR2 from the germline V gene are MNHEY and SVGAGI. V was shortened by 0 bases and J by 4 bases, with 12 bases between the two germline ends. The CDR3 protein is CASSYSTGGSYGYTF. CDR3 coding DNA: TGTGCCAGCAGTTACTCGACAGGCGGGAGCTATGGCTACACCTTC.

This chain joins TRBV7-9 and TRBJ1-4; 7 positions match TRBD1. The germline gives CDR1 SEHNR, CDR2 FQNEAQ (reference sequence). J lost 5 bases, V lost 5 bases, and 8 bases had no gene match. The CDR3 totals 15 residues. For the CDR3, the DNA is TGTGCCAGCAGCGCTCGGACAGGAGGGAATGAAAAACTGTTTTTT. Its protein product is CASSARTGGNEKLFF.